This T cell receptor (beta chain) was captured in a study of T cell changes during pregnancy in multiple sclerosis. The V gene's germline CDR1 is SGHTS and CDR2 YDEGEE. The CDR3 contains 17 residues. The junction had 13 bases not matched to a gene; V was cut back by 4 bases and J by 5 bases. TCRdb keeps only in-frame clones here, not all; method: immunoSEQ multiplex PCR. This sample has about 87,000 clones, with just over 90% found just once. This receptor was taken from a female donor in good health, enrolled as a control in a pregnancy study. Sequencing used peripheral blood, obtained in the third trimester of pregnancy. The chain employs TRBV5-8 and TRBJ1-2; TRBD1 aligns across 11 bases. DNA for the CDR3: TGTGCCAGCAGCCGTGTTGAGGGACAGGGGGGTAAGTATGGCTACACCTTC. It translates to CASSRVEGQGGKYGYTF.